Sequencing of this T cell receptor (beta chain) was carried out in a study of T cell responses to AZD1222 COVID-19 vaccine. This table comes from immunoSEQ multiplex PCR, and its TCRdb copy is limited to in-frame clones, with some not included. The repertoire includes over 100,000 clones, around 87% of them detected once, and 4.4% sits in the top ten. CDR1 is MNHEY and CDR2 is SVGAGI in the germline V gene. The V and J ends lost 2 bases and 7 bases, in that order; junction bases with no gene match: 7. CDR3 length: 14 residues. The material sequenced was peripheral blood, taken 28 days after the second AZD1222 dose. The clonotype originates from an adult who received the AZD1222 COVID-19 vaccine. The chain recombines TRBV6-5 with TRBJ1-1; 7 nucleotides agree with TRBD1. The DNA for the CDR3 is TGTGCCAGCAGTTACGGACCAGGGGGGGTTGAAGCTTTCTTT. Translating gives CASSYGPGGVEAFF.